The 8 T cell receptor beta chains presented below share a single source sample, sequenced in a study of shared T cell receptors in the human thymus. Produced via immunoSEQ multiplex PCR; TCRdb's table is partial and in-frame only. The sample records under 700,000 clones, approximately 80% being singletons. A further study also used this sample, focusing on human thymus T cells.

Sequencing was done on a sample of thymocytes. These receptor sequences come from a boy younger than two with a congenital heart defect.

The J gene is TRBJ1-2, the V gene TRBV29-1; D is possibly TRBD1 (5 bases). Per the germline V gene, CDR1 is SQVTM and CDR2 is ANQGSEA. With 6 bases removed from V and 8 bases from J, the gap between germline ends came to 19 bases. The CDR3 covers 13 residues. This CDR3 is CSVFSAGRSGYTF. Here the CDR3 DNA reads TGCAGCGTCTTCTCAGCAGGGAGGTCCGGCTACACCTTC. Variable domain in full (rest from reference TRBV29-1 and TRBJ1-2): SAVISQKPSRDICQRGTSLTIQCQVDSQVTMMFWYRQQPGQSLTLIATANQGSEATYESGFVIDKFPISRPNLTFSTLTVSNMSPEDSSIYLCSVFSAGRSGYTFGSGTRLTVV.

The chain joins TRBV7-2 to TRBJ2-5; TRBD1 agrees at 9 bases. This CDR3 is built from 16 residues. CDR1 SGHTA and CDR2 FQGNSA come from the germline V gene. Trimming cost V 3 bases and J 4 bases; bases outside gene matches: 9. CDR3 in DNA: TGTGCCAGCAGCTTTTTGACAGGGGGAGTTGGAGAGACCCAGTACTTC. This gives the protein CASSFLTGGVGETQYF. Based on the CDR3 plus reference TRBV7-2 and TRBJ2-5, the full variable domain is GAGVSQSPSNKVTEKGKDVELRCDPISGHTALYWYRQSLGQGLEFLIYFQGNSAPDKSGLPSDRFSAERTGGSVSTLTIQRTQQEDSAVYLCASSFLTGGVGETQYFGPGTRLLVL.

This chain links TRBV9 with TRBJ1-1; perhaps TRBD1 as D (5 bases). The length of the CDR3 is 15 residues. CDR1 is SGDLS, CDR2 YYNGEE, per germline. V lost 0 bases, J lost 1 base, and 10 bases lay in between. The CDR3 DNA is TGTGCCAGCAGCGTAGAAGTACAGGCGAACACTGAAGCTTTCTTT. Amino acids: CASSVEVQANTEAFF.

This chain links TRBV15 with TRBJ2-5; 12 positions match TRBD1. CDR1 and CDR2 from the germline V gene are LNHNV and YYDKDF (reference sequence). The junction had 4 bases not matched to a gene; V was cut back by 3 bases and J by 5 bases. CDR3 length equals 15 residues. The CDR3 here is CATSRSGTGGETQYF. The CDR3 DNA sequence: TGTGCCACCAGCAGGTCCGGGACAGGGGGCGAGACCCAGTACTTC. The full variable domain, its missing parts supplied by reference TRBV15 and TRBJ2-5, is DAMVIQNPRYQVTQFGKPVTLSCSQTLNHNVMYWYQQKSSQAPKLLFHYYDKDFNNEADTPDNFQSRRPNTSFCFLDIRSPGLGDTAMYLCATSRSGTGGETQYFGPGTRLLVL.

The CDR3 protein is CASSGTSGDGTDTQYF. The DNA for the CDR3 is TGCGCCAGCAGCGGGACATCAGGGGACGGCACAGATACGCAGTATTTT. The chain employs TRBV4-3 and TRBJ2-3, with D possibly being TRBD1 (6 bases). This CDR3 spans 16 amino acids. The V and J ends lost 5 bases and 1 base respectively, with 16 bases between them. From germline, CDR1 is LGHNA and CDR2 YSLEER.

The chain is built from TRBV5-1 and TRBJ2-7; 12 bases line up with TRBD2. J lost 3 bases, V lost 0 bases, and 4 bases had no gene match. Germline CDR1 and CDR2: SGHRS and YFSETQ. The CDR3 runs to 16 residues. The DNA for the CDR3 is TGCGCCAGCAGCTTGGGGACTAGCGGGGTCGACTACGAGCAGTACTTC. Amino acid sequence: CASSLGTSGVDYEQYF. The full variable domain, with the rest looked up from reference TRBV5-1 and TRBJ2-7, is KAGVTQTPRYLIKTRGQQVTLSCSPISGHRSVSWYQQTPGQGLQFLFEYFSETQRNKGNFPGRFSGRQFSNSRSEMNVSTLELGDSALYLCASSLGTSGVDYEQYFGPGTRLTVT.

The chain is built from TRBV10-3 and TRBJ2-1; TRBD2 matches 8 bases. V shed 2 bases, J shed 6 bases, and the junction held 12 bases outside the gene matches. The germline gives CDR1 ENHRY, CDR2 SYGVKD. This CDR3 comprises 17 residues. CDR3 region: CAISEGLRREECNEQFF. The DNA of the CDR3 is TGTGCCATCAGTGAGGGGTTGCGGCGGGAGGAGTGCAATGAGCAGTTCTTC.

V is TRBV28 and J is TRBJ2-7, with 7 bases that match TRBD1. Germline trimming cut 2 bases from V and 2 bases from J; bases unmatched to any gene: 12. CDR1 is MDHEN and CDR2 is SYDVKM in the germline V gene. CDR3 length: 17 amino acids. Written as DNA, the CDR3 is TGTGCCAGCAGTTTACTATGGTTGGGGACAGTCCCCTACGAGCAGTACTTC. It translates to CASSLLWLGTVPYEQYF.